Below, 19 T cell receptor beta chains from the same sample are listed, as sequenced in a study of T-cell memory formation after mild COVID-19. TCRdb itself ran the 5' RACE reads through MiXCR, one entry per CDR3 protein. The repertoire holds around 470,000 distinct CDR3 sequences, with 20% as singletons. Sequencing input: PBMCs or a T cell subset sorted from them (not recorded which). All receptors come from an adult woman who had mild COVID-19 (a few samples of this study predate the infection). Cell type and time point are not known.

The V and J genes are TRBV5-1 and TRBJ1-2; 9 positions agree with TRBD1. V shed 5 bases, J shed 4 bases, and the junction held 12 bases outside the gene matches. Germline values: CDR1 SGHRS, CDR2 YFSETQ. The CDR3 covers 16 residues. The chain's CDR3 is CASRISAAGQGYGYTF. The CDR3 bases are TGCGCCAGCAGAATTTCGGCCGCGGGACAGGGCTATGGCTACACCTTC.

This chain joins TRBV6-2 or TRBV6-3 and TRBJ1-2, with D maybe TRBD1 (6 bases). In germline, CDR1 is MNHEY, CDR2 SVGEGT. V was cut by 4 bases and J by 6 bases, with 12 bases left in between. There are 13 residues in the CDR3. CDR3 sequence reads: CASSLQGPHGYTF. CDR3 nucleotide sequence: TGTGCCAGCAGTTTACAGGGCCCCCATGGCTACACCTTC.

Many counts were recorded for this clonotype. The rearrangement uses TRBV18 and TRBJ2-3; D not resolved. V lost 5 bases and J 1 base, leaving 13 bases between the germline ends. Germline CDR1 reads KGHSH; CDR2 reads LQKENI. The CDR3 consists of 15 residues. In DNA form, the CDR3 reads TGTGCCAGCTCATCTCTGAATCCTCGCACAGATACGCAGTATTTT. It specifies CASSSLNPRTDTQYF.

This clonotype was recorded many times. This chain uses TRBV12-3 or TRBV12-4 with TRBJ2-1; no clear D gene. Trimming cost V 4 bases and J 6 bases, with 4 bases left between them. The length of the CDR3 is 11 residues. The CDR3 DNA sequence: TGTGCCAGCAGTTCGGGCAATGAGCAGTTCTTC. It translates to CASSSGNEQFF.

This clonotype turned up a few times. The rearrangement uses TRBV12-3 or TRBV12-4 and TRBJ2-2, with D possibly matching TRBD2 (5 bases). This CDR3 region has 13 residues. V dropped 0 bases and J dropped 7 bases, with 6 bases sitting between them. The CDR3 nucleotides are TGTGCCAGCAGTTTAGCTGCGGGCGGGGAGCTGTTTTTT. Protein product: CASSLAAGGELFF.

This clonotype was seen only a few times. The CDR3 here is CASSYSTGLSGNTIYF. The CDR3 DNA reads as TGTGCCAGCAGTTACTCGACGGGTCTCTCTGGAAACACCATATATTTT. V is TRBV6-5 and J is TRBJ1-3; D remains ambiguous. Per the germline V gene, CDR1 is MNHEY and CDR2 is SVGAGI. V dropped 0 bases and J dropped 0 bases, with 9 bases sitting between them. This CDR3 is 16 amino acids long.

Many counts were recorded for this clonotype. The V and J genes are TRBV5-5 and TRBJ2-5; possibly TRBD1 for D (5 bases). CDR1 is SGHKS, CDR2 YYEKEE, per germline (reference sequence). V was clipped by 2 bases and J by 5 bases, with 13 bases between them. This CDR3 is built from 14 residues. This CDR3 reads CASSFKGRQETQYF. CDR3 nucleotide sequence: TGTGCCAGCAGCTTCAAGGGGCGTCAGGAGACCCAGTACTTC.

This chain links TRBV5-1 with TRBJ1-6; TRBD1 aligns across 7 bases. Germline V gives CDR1 SGHRS, CDR2 YFSETQ. CDR3 length: 17 residues. V lost 3 bases to trimming and J lost 8 bases; unmatched junction nucleotides: 14. CDR3 bases: TGCGCCAGCAGCTCAGGCGGCCTAAGGGGGCAGGATTCACCCCTCCACTTT. Translating gives CASSSGGLRGQDSPLHF.

This clonotype was seen many times. The J gene is TRBJ2-7, the V gene TRBV27; D is unclear. The ends were cut back, 2 bases at V and 3 bases at J, with 5 bases in the middle. Per the germline V gene, CDR1 is MNHEY and CDR2 is SMNVEV (reference sequence). The CDR3 is made up of 12 amino acids. The chain's CDR3 is CASSLPSYEQYF. The CDR3 DNA is TGTGCCAGCAGTTTACCCAGCTACGAGCAGTACTTC.

This clonotype was observed a handful of times. The chain recombines TRBV5-1 with TRBJ2-7; 7 positions agree with TRBD1. The germline CDR1 and CDR2 sequences are SGHRS and YFSETQ. V lost 5 bases and J lost 1; bases outside the gene matches: 9. The CDR3 runs to 15 residues. CDR3 protein: CASRGDTGVSYEQYF. The DNA for the CDR3 is TGCGCCAGCAGGGGTGACACAGGGGTTTCCTACGAGCAGTACTTC.

V and J are TRBV5-5 and TRBJ2-7; 8 bases fit TRBD2. The V gene's germline CDR1 is SGHKS and CDR2 YYEKEE (reference sequence). V trimming: 6 bases; J trimming: 3 bases; junction bases outside the gene matches: 11. CDR3 size: 15 residues. CDR3 sequence: CASNDSGRQGYEQYF. The CDR3 bases are TGTGCCAGCAACGACAGCGGGAGACAAGGCTACGAGCAGTACTTC.

V is TRBV29-1 and J is TRBJ2-1; TRBD1 aligns across 10 bases. CDR1 SQVTM and CDR2 ANQGSEA come from the germline V gene. V lost 5 bases to trimming and J lost 4 bases; unmatched junction nucleotides: 8. CDR3 length equals 15 residues. The CDR3 spells CSVLSQDRGYNEQFF. In DNA form, the CDR3 reads TGCAGCGTTTTAAGCCAGGACAGGGGGTACAATGAGCAGTTCTTC.

The chain joins TRBV20-1 to TRBJ2-6; 14 bases map to TRBD2. The V gene end was trimmed by 4 bases and the J gene end by 3 bases; junction bases not matched to a gene: 2. Germline CDR1 DFQATT, CDR2 SNEGSKA (reference sequence). This CDR3 region has 16 residues. The CDR3 here is CSAKGLAGVGANVLTF. The CDR3 DNA follows: TGCAGTGCTAAGGGACTAGCGGGAGTTGGGGCCAACGTCCTGACTTTC.

This clonotype was observed a few times. The chain recombines TRBV12-3 or TRBV12-4 with TRBJ1-4, with 11 bases that match TRBD1. J was trimmed by 7 bases and V by 5 bases; bases with no gene match: 6. The length of the CDR3 is 15 residues. DNA for the CDR3: TGTGCCAGCAGTCTACGGACAGGGGGCGGTGAAAAACTGTTTTTT. Its protein is CASSLRTGGGEKLFF.

This clonotype came up a few times. The genes are TRBV28 and TRBJ1-2; D is possibly TRBD1 (6 bases). The length of the CDR3 is 14 residues. Per germline, CDR1 MDHEN and CDR2 SYDVKM. V was shortened by 7 bases and J by 10 bases, with 22 bases between the two germline ends. The CDR3 loop is CASTVLQGVRDYTF. The CDR3 nucleotides read TGTGCCAGCACCGTTTTACAGGGTGTGCGGGACTACACCTTC.

The chain links TRBV30 to TRBJ2-1, with 9 bases matching TRBD2. V gave up 0 bases and J gave up 2 bases; unmatched junction bases: 5. The CDR3 contains 16 residues. Germline CDR1 reads GTSNPN; CDR2 reads SVGIG (reference sequence). CDR3 region: CAWSVTAGGTYNEQFF. The CDR3, as DNA: TGTGCCTGGAGTGTCACAGCGGGAGGAACCTACAATGAGCAGTTCTTC.

The chain carries TRBV10-3 and TRBJ1-5; D unclear. In germline, CDR1 is ENHRY, CDR2 SYGVKD. Trimming stripped 2 bases from V and 0 bases from J, with 8 bases between. The CDR3 consists of 15 residues. CDR3: CAISEEGFSNQPQHF. The CDR3 bases are TGTGCCATCAGTGAGGAAGGGTTTAGCAATCAGCCCCAGCATTTT.

This clonotype came up many times. The chain recombines TRBV5-1 with TRBJ1-1; TRBD1 is a possible D gene (6 bases). Germline V gives CDR1 SGHRS, CDR2 YFSETQ. The CDR3 is made up of 14 amino acids. The V end lost 3 bases, the J end lost 0 bases, and 9 bases lay between the germline ends. The CDR3, as DNA: TGCGCCAGCAGCTCAGACAGGTTGAACACTGAAGCTTTCTTT. Amino acid sequence: CASSSDRLNTEAFF.

This clonotype has a count of ten or more. This chain connects TRBV11-2 to TRBJ2-2; no reliable D call. Germline CDR1 is SGHAT and CDR2 is FQNNGV. This CDR3 region has 13 residues. The V and J ends lost 5 bases and 1 base respectively, with 5 bases between them. The CDR3 here is CASSPVNTGELFF. The CDR3 bases are TGTGCCAGCAGCCCCGTGAACACCGGGGAGCTGTTTTTT.